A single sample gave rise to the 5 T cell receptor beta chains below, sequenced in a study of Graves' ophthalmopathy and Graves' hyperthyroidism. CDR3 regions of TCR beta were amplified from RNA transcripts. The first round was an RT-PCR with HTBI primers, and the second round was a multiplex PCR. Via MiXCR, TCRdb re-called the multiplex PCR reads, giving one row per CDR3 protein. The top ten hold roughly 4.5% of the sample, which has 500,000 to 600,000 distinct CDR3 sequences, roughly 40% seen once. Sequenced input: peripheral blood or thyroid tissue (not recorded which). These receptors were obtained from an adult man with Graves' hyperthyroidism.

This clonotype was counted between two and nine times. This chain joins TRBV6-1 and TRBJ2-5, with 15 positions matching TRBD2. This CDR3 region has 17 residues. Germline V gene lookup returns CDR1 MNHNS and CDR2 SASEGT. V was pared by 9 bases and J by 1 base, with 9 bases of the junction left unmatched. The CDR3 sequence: CASWGLAGGWGQETQYF. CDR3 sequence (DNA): TGTGCCAGTTGGGGACTAGCGGGAGGTTGGGGCCAAGAGACCCAGTACTTC.

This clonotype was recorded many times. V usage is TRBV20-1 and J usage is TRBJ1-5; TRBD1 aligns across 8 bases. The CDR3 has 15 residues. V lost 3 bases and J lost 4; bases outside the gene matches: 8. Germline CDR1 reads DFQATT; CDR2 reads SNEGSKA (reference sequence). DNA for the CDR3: TGCAGTGCTAGTCCTGGACAGGGTCGAAATCAGCCCCAGCATTTT. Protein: CSASPGQGRNQPQHF.

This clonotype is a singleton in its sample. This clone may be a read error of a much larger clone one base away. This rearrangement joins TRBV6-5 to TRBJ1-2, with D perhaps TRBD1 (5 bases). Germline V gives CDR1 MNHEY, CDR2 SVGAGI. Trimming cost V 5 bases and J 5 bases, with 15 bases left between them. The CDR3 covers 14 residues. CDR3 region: CASSTGTPSYGYTF. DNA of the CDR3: TGTGCCAGCAGTACTGGGACGCCGAGTTATGGCTACACCTTC.

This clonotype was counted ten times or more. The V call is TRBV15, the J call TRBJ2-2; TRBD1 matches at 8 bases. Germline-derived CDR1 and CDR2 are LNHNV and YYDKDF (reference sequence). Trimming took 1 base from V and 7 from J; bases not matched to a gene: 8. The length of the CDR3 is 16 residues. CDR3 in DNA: TGTGCCACCAGCAGAGGGACAGGGCGAGAAGGCGGGGAGCTGTTTTTT. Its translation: CATSRGTGREGGELFF. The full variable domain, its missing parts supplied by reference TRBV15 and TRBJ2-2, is DAMVIQNPRYQVTQFGKPVTLSCSQTLNHNVMYWYQQKSSQAPKLLFHYYDKDFNNEADTPDNFQSRRPNTSFCFLDIRSPGLGDTAMYLCATSRGTGREGGELFFGEGSRLTVL.

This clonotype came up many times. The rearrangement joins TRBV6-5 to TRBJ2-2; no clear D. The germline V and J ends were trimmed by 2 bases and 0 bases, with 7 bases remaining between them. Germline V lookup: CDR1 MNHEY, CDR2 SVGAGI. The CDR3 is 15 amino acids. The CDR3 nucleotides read TGTGCCAGCAGTTACCCCGAAACGAACACCGGGGAGCTGTTTTTT. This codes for CASSYPETNTGELFF.